This is a list of T cell receptor beta chains from one sample in a study of read filtering for tumor transcriptome and immune sequencing. Via MiXCR, TCRdb re-called the reads, giving one row per CDR3 protein. The repertoire holds over 80,000 distinct CDR3 sequences, with approximately 13% as singletons. Sequencing was performed on a population of CD138-negative cells sorted from bone marrow. These receptors were taken from a donor aged 40 or older with multiple myeloma. CDR3s include the opening cysteine and the closing phenylalanine or tryptophan. The D gene is left open where the match is weak. Size is stated for part of the rows, as once, few or many counts, or as a class when the clone is expanded.

D gene	J gene	V gene	clone size	CDR3 protein	CDR3 DNA
TRBD2	TRBJ2-2	TRBV7-6	NA	CASSLESGRATGELFF	TGTGCCAGCAGCTTAGAAAGCGGGAGGGCCACCGGGGAGCTGTTTTTT
NA	TRBJ2-1	TRBV12-3/TRBV12-4	many	CASSYPRSSYNEQFF	TGTGCCAGCAGTTACCCCAGGAGCTCCTACAATGAGCAGTTCTTC
TRBD1	TRBJ2-5	TRBV20-1	many	CSASDREETQYF	TGCAGTGCTTCCGACAGGGAGGAGACCCAGTACTTC
NA	TRBJ1-4	TRBV12-3/TRBV12-4	many	CASSFRANEKLFF	TGTGCCAGCAGTTTTCGGGCTAATGAAAAACTGTTTTTT
TRBD2	TRBJ2-3	TRBV2	many	CASSVLAGITDTQYF	TGTGCCAGCAGTGTGCTAGCGGGTATCACAGATACGCAGTATTTT
TRBD2	TRBJ2-5	TRBV28	NA	CASSSSLGSGSQKTQYF	TGTGCCAGCAGTTCCTCGCTCGGTAGCGGGAGTCAAAAGACCCAGTACTTC
TRBD2	TRBJ2-1	TRBV5-1	many	CASSLDSGRYLNEQFF	TGCGCCAGCAGCTTGGACAGCGGGAGGTACCTCAATGAGCAGTTCTTC
TRBD2	TRBJ2-1	TRBV6-2/TRBV6-3	many	CASSLNPGTSGSSPNEQFF	TGTGCCAGCAGTCTCAACCCCGGGACTAGCGGCTCCTCCCCCAATGAGCAGTTCTTC
TRBD2	TRBJ2-7	TRBV27	many	CASSKKLAGYEQYF	TGTGCCAGCAGCAAGAAACTAGCGGGCTACGAGCAGTACTTC
TRBD2	TRBJ2-7	TRBV7-9	many	CASSRTGGLASHEQYF	TGTGCCAGCAGCCGCACGGGGGGACTAGCGTCCCACGAGCAGTACTTC
TRBD2	TRBJ2-7	TRBV7-2	many	CASSLLLAGVYEQYF	TGTGCCAGCAGCTTACTGTTAGCGGGAGTCTACGAGCAGTACTTC
TRBD1	TRBJ2-2	TRBV24-1	many	CATSDSGTGSTGELFF	TGTGCCACCAGTGATAGTGGGACAGGGTCTACCGGGGAGCTGTTTTTT
NA	TRBJ1-1	TRBV29-1	many	CSVEDSWGGNTEAFF	TGCAGCGTTGAAGATTCATGGGGAGGGAACACTGAAGCTTTCTTT
TRBD1	TRBJ2-5	TRBV18	many	CASSPGTGVLQETQYF	TGTGCCAGCTCCCCCGGGACAGGGGTACTTCAAGAGACCCAGTACTTC
TRBD1	TRBJ1-1	TRBV28	many	CASSLLNSQGREAFF	TGTGCCAGCAGCCTACTTAACTCACAGGGGCGTGAGGCTTTCTTT
TRBD1	TRBJ2-1	TRBV3-1	many	CASSHGQGVNEQFF	TGTGCCAGCAGCCATGGACAGGGGGTCAATGAGCAGTTCTTC
TRBD2	TRBJ2-5	TRBV12-3/TRBV12-4	many	CASRRTSGSETQYF	TGTGCCAGCCGGAGGACTAGCGGGAGTGAGACCCAGTACTTC
NA	TRBJ1-2	TRBV2	many	CASSERAPGVYGYTF	TGTGCCAGCAGTGAAAGGGCACCTGGGGTCTATGGCTACACCTTC
TRBD2	TRBJ2-7	TRBV20-1	many	CSATSESSYEQYF	TGCAGTGCAACTAGCGAGAGCTCCTACGAGCAGTACTTC
TRBD1	TRBJ2-1	TRBV11-3	few	CASSAGQGAYNEQFF	TGTGCCAGCAGCGCTGGACAGGGGGCCTACAATGAGCAGTTCTTC
NA	TRBJ1-1	TRBV6-6	NA	CASSYWGNTEAFF	TGTGCCAGCAGTTACTGGGGGAACACTGAAGCTTTCTTT
NA	TRBJ2-5	TRBV5-1	few	CASSLALAGTLETQYF	TGCGCCAGCAGCTTGGCCCTGGCAGGGACTTTGGAGACCCAGTACTTC
TRBD2	TRBJ2-1	TRBV12-3/TRBV12-4	few	CASSRTGLVNEQFF	TGTGCCAGCAGCCGTACGGGACTAGTCAATGAGCAGTTCTTC
TRBD2	TRBJ2-1	TRBV29-1	many	CSAGTSLLDEQFF	TGCAGCGCGGGGACTAGCCTTTTGGATGAGCAGTTCTTC
TRBD2	TRBJ2-1	TRBV5-1	many	CASSIAGGQTNEQFF	TGCGCCAGCAGCATAGCGGGAGGGCAAACCAATGAGCAGTTCTTC
NA	TRBJ2-4	TRBV9	many	CASSVGGSGASIQYF	TGTGCCAGCAGCGTAGGGGGGTCAGGGGCATCCATTCAGTACTTC
TRBD2	TRBJ2-3	TRBV5-1	many	CASSATSGISDTQYF	TGCGCCAGCAGCGCGACTAGCGGGATTTCAGATACGCAGTATTTT
NA	TRBJ1-1	TRBV5-1	many	CASSWTENTEAFF	TGCGCCAGCAGCTGGACAGAGAACACTGAAGCTTTCTTT
NA	TRBJ2-7	TRBV19	many	CASSSSGAVKSYEQYF	TGTGCCAGTAGTTCTTCGGGGGCGGTCAAGTCCTACGAGCAGTACTTC
TRBD2	TRBJ2-5	TRBV7-9	NA	CASSFGGGQETQYF	TGTGCCAGCAGCTTCGGCGGGGGGCAAGAGACCCAGTACTTC
NA	TRBJ1-4	TRBV7-8	many	CASSLVTARGNEKLFF	TGTGCCAGCAGCTTAGTGACGGCTCGGGGTAATGAAAAACTGTTTTTT